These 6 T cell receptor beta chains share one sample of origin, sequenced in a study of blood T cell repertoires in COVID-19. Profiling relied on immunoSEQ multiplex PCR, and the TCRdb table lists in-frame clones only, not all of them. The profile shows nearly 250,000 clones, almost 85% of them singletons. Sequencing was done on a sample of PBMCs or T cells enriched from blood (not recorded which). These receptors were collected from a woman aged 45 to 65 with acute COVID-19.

This CDR3 reads CASSNRDTEAFF. For the CDR3, the DNA is TGTGCCAGCAGTAACCGGGACACTGAAGCTTTCTTT. The chain employs TRBV12-3 or TRBV12-4 and TRBJ1-1; D not resolved. Trimming took off 5 bases at V and 3 bases at J, with 7 bases between the two ends. The CDR3 is 12 residues long.

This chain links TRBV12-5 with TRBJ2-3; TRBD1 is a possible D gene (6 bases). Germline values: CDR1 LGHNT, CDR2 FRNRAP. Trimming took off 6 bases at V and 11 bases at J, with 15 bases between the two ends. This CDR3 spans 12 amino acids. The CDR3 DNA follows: TGTGCTAGTGGAACCGGGCTCAGGGGGCAGTATTTT. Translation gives CASGTGLRGQYF.

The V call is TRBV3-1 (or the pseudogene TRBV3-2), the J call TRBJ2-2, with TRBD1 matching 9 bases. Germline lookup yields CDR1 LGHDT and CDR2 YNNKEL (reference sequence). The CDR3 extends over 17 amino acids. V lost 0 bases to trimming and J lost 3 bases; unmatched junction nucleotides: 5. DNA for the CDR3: TGTGCCAGCAGCCAAGATACCGGACAGGGGTACACCGGGGAGCTGTTTTTT. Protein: CASSQDTGQGYTGELFF.

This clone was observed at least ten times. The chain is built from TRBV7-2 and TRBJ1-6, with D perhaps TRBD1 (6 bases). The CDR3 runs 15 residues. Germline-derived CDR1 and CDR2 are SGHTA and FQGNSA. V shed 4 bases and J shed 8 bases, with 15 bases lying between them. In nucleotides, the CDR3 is TGTGCCAGCAGCTATGCGGCGGGGGCTGATTCACCCCTCCACTTT. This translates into CASSYAAGADSPLHF.

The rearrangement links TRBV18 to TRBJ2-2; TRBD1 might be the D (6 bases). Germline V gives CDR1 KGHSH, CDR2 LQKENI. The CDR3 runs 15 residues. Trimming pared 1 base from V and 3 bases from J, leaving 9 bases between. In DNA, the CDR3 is TGTGCCAGCTCACCACGACAGGATTACACCGGGGAGCTGTTTTTT. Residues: CASSPRQDYTGELFF.

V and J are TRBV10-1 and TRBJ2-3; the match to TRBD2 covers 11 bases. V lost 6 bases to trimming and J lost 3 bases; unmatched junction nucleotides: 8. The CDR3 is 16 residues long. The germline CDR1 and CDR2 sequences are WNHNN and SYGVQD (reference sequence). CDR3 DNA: TGCGCCAGCAGCCGTGTGACTAGCGGGGCGACAGATACGCAGTATTTT. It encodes CASSRVTSGATDTQYF.